The subject of this entry is one T cell receptor (beta chain). As yet, its antigen is unknown. TCRB immunosequencing input was approximately 510 nanograms of biopsy DNA per sample. Sequencing used immunoSEQ multiplex PCR; TCRdb keeps in-frame clones, though not all of them. The sample contains about 14,000 clones, around four fifths of which appear only once. The sample comes from a study of T cell repertoires in ileal Crohn's disease. Study context: Surgery for a complication: stricturing in about 61%, penetrating in approximately 40%.

The CDR3 spans 14 residues. Germline CDR1 is MNHNS and CDR2 is SASEGT. After removal of 6 bases from V and 2 bases from J, the junction contained 5 bases not matched to a gene. General study results and limits: Compared with CD4 T cells, sorted CD8 cells carried more expanded clones. Clonal expansions were more frequent in active smokers than non-smokers at surgery.

The clonotype comes from an adult with Crohn's disease. Sequencing was performed on ileal tissue. The rearrangement uses TRBV6-1 and TRBJ2-7; 9 bases line up with TRBD2. The chain's CDR3 is CASSAGGRAYEQYF. In nucleotides, the CDR3 is TGTGCCAGCAGCGCGGGGGGGAGGGCCTACGAGCAGTACTTC.